The present T cell receptor (beta chain) was sequenced within a study of cytomegalovirus exposure and HLA in healthy donors. With 60 Vbeta and 13 Jbeta primers, the PCR was carried out. The method was immunoSEQ multiplex PCR; TCRdb's version includes in-frame clones alone and lacks a portion of them. The sample carries some 190,000 clones, 65% to 85% recorded once. This clone occurred a few times. The J segment lost 6 bases and the V segment lost 0 bases, leaving 2 bases of the junction unmatched. CDR3 size: 15 residues. CDR1 SGHVS and CDR2 FQNEAQ come from the germline V gene. Sequences were obtained from PBMCs. This sequence joins TRBV7-8 and TRBJ2-1; TRBD2 matches 10 bases. The receptor was derived from a girl between 10 and 17 years old in good health and CMV-seropositive. For the CDR3, the DNA is TGTGCCAGCAGCTTAGCGGGACTAGCGTCCAATGAGCAGTTCTTC. It translates to CASSLAGLASNEQFF.